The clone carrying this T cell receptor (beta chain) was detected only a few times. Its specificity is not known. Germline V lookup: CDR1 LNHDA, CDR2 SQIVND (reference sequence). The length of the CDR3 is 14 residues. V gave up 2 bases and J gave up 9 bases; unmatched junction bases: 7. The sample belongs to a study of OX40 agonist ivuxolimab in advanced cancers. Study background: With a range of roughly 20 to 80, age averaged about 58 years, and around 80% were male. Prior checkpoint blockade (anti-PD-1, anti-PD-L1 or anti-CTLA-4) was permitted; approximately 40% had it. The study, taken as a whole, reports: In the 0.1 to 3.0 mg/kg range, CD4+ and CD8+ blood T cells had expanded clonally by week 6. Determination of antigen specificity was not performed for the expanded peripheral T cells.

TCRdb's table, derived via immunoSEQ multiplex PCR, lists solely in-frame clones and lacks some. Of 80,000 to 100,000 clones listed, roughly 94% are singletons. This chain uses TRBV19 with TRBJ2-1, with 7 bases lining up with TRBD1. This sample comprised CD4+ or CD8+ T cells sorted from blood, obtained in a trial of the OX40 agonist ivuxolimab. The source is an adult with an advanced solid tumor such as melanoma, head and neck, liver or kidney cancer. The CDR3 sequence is CASSIRTSGGEQFF. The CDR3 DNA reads TGTGCCAGTAGTATACGGACTTCAGGGGGTGAGCAGTTCTTC. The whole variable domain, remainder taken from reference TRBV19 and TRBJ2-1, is DGGITQSPKYLFRKEGQNVTLSCEQNLNHDAMYWYRQDPGQGLRLIYYSQIVNDFQKGDIAEGYSVSREKKESFPLTVTSAQKNPTAFYLCASSIRTSGGEQFFGPGTRLTVL.